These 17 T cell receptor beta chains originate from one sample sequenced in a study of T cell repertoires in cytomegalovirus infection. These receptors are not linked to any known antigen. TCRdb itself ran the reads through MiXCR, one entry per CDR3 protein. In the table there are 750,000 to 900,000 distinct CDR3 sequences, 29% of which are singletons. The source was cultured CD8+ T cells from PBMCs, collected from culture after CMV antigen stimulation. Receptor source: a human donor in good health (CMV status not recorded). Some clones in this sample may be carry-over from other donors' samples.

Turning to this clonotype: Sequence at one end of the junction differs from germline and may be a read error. The CDR3 is CASSVESTGIHNEQFF. DNA of the CDR3: TGTGCCAGTAGTGTAGAGTCGACAGGGATCCACAATGAGCAGTTCTTC. The gene calls are TRBV19 and TRBJ2-1, with 7 positions matching TRBD1. The CDR3 totals 16 residues. CDR1 and CDR2 (germline): LNHDA, SQIVND (reference sequence).

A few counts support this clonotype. CDR3 bases: TGTGCCAGCAGCTGGAAGGAACAGGGGCTCTCTGGGGCCAACGTCCTGACTTTC. Its protein is CASSWKEQGLSGANVLTF. V and J are TRBV7-9 and TRBJ2-6; 7 bases fit TRBD1. The V gene end was trimmed by 4 bases and the J gene end by 0 bases; junction bases not matched to a gene: 9. Germline values: CDR1 SEHNR, CDR2 FQNEAQ (reference sequence). This CDR3 has 18 residues.

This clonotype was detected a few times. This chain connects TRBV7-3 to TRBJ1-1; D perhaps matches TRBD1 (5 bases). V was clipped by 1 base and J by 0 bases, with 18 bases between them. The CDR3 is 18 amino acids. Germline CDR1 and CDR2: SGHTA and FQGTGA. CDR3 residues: CASSLSRARGYMNTEAFF. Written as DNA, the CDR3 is TGTGCCAGCAGCTTAAGTCGGGCACGGGGCTACATGAACACTGAAGCTTTCTTT.

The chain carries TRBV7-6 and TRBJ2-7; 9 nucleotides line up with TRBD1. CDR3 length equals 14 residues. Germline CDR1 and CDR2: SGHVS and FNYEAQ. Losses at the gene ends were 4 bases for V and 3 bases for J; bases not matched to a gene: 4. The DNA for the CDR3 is TGTGCCAGCAGCTGGCGGGACAGGGACTACGAGCAGTACTTC. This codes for CASSWRDRDYEQYF.

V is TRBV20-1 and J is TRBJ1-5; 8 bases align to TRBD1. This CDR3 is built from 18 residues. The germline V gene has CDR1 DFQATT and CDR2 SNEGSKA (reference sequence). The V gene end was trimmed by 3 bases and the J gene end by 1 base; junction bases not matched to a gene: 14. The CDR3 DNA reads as TGCAGTGCTAGTCTACTTGCCGGAGACAGGGGAAGCAATCAGCCCCAGCATTTT. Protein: CSASLLAGDRGSNQPQHF.

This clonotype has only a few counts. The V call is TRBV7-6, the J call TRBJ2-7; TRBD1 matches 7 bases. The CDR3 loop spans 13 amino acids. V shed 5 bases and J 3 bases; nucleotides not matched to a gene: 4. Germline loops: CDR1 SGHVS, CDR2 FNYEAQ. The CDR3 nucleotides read TGTGCCAGCAGCCCAACAGGGGACTACGAGCAGTACTTC. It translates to CASSPTGDYEQYF.

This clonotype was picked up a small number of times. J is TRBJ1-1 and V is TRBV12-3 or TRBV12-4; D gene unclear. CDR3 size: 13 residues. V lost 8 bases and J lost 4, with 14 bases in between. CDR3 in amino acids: CASAVGRATEAFF. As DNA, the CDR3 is TGTGCCAGCGCGGTAGGGAGAGCCACTGAAGCTTTCTTT.

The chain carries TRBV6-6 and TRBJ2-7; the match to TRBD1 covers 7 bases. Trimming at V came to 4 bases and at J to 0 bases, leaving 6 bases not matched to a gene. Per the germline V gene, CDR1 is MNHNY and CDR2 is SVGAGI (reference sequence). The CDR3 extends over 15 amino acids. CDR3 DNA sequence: TGTGCCAGCAGTTTACCGGGACAGAGCTCCTACGAGCAGTACGTC. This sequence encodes CASSLPGQSSYEQYV.

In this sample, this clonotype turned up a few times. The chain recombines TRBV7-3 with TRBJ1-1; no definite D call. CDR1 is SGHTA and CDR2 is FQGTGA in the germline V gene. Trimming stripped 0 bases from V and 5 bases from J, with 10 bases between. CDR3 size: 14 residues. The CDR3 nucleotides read TGTGCCAGCAGCTTAACTGGGGTAGGGACTGAAGCTTTCTTT. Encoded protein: CASSLTGVGTEAFF.

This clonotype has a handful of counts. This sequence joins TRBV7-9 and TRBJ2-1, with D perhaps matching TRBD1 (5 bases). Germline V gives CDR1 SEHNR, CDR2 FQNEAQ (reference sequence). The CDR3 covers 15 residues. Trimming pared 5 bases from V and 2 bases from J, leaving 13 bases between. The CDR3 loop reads CASSPREGTYNEQFF. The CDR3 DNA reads TGTGCCAGCAGCCCCAGGGAAGGAACCTACAATGAGCAGTTCTTC. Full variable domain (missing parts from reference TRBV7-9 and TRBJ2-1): DTGVSQNPRHKITKRGQNVTFRCDPISEHNRLYWYRQTLGQGPEFLTYFQNEAQLEKSRLLSDRFSAERPKGSFSTLEIQRTEQGDSAMYLCASSPREGTYNEQFFGPGTRLTVL.

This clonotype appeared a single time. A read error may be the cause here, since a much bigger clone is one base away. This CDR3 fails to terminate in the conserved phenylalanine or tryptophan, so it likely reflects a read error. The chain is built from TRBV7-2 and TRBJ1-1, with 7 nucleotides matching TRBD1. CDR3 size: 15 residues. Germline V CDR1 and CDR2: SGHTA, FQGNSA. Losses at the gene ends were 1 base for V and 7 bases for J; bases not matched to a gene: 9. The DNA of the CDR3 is TGTGCCAGCAGCTTAGGGACAGGCCTAACCCATGAAGCTTTCTCT. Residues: CASSLGTGLTHEAFS.

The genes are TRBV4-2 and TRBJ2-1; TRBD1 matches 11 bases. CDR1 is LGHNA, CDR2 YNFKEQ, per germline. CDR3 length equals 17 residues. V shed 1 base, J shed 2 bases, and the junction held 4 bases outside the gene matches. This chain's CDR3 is CASSQGWTGGAYNEQFF. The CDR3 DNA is TGTGCCAGCAGCCAAGGGTGGACAGGGGGCGCCTACAATGAGCAGTTCTTC.

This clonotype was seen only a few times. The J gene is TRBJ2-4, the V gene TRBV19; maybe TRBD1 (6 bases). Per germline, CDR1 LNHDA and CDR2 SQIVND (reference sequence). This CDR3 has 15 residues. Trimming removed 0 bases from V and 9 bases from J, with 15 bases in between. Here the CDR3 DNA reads TGTGCCAGTAGTATAGATAACAGGGTCTGGGGCATTCAGTACTTC. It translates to CASSIDNRVWGIQYF.

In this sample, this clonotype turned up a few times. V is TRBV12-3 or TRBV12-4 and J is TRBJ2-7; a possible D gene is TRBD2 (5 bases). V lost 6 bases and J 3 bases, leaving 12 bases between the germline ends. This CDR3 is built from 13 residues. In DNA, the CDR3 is TGTGCCAGCAGCCCGGGGTTTGGCTACGAGCAGTACTTC. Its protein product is CASSPGFGYEQYF.

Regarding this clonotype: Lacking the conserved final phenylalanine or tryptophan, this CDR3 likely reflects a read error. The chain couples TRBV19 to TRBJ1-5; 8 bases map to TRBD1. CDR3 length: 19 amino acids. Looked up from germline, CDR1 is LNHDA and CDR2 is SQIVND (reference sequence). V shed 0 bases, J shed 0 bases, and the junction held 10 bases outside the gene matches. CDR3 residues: CASSIDLVTGEFSNQPQHL. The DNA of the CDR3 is TGTGCCAGTAGTATAGATCTAGTGACAGGGGAATTTAGCAATCAGCCCCAGCATCTT.

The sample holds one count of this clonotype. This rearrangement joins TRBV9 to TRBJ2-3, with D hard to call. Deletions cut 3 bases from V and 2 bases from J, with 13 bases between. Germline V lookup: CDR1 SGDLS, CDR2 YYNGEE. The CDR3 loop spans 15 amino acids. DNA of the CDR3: TGTGCCAGCAGCGCCGGCACGGCGGACACAGATACGCAGTATTTT. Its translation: CASSAGTADTDTQYF.

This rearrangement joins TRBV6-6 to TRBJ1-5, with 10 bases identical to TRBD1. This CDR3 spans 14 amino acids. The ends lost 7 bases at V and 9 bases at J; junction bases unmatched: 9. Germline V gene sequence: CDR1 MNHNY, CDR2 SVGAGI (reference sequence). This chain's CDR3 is CASNPGQGSVPQHF. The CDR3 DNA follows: TGTGCCAGCAATCCGGGACAGGGGTCGGTGCCCCAGCATTTT.